This entry describes one TCR beta chain. This record comes from a study of control samples from healthy donors and cancer patients. Profiling relied on immunoSEQ multiplex PCR, and the TCRdb table lists in-frame clones only, not all of them. The repertoire holds about 69,000 clones, with 75% to 90% as singletons. This CDR3 comprises 17 residues. V was clipped by 7 bases and J by 0 bases, with 20 bases between them. Germline V gene lookup returns CDR1 SGHTS and CDR2 YDEGEE. The rearrangement uses TRBV5-8 and TRBJ1-3, with D perhaps TRBD1 (5 bases). The sequenced sample was PBMCs. The receptor was isolated from a woman aged 45-59 years with lung cancer. CDR3: CASGLIMGPTSGNTIYF. Here the CDR3 DNA reads TGTGCCAGCGGGCTTATTATGGGACCGACCTCTGGAAACACCATATATTTT.